This T cell receptor (beta chain) appears in the sequencing data of a study of brain T cells in children with intractable seizures (dated by TCRdb to the early 2020s). Background on the whole study: A NanoString immunology panel was first used to screen resected brain tissue from about 54 pediatric epilepsy surgery cases for immune gene transcripts. About 70% of the 12 selected surgery cases also had pre-surgery blood sequenced, which left four cases with brain tissue only. Overall results and qualifications from the work: Sequencing depth differed between pre- and post-surgery blood, so clones missing from the pre-surgery sample may reflect undersampling. Viral specificity was inferred only from CDR3 sequence similarity, and patients' HCMV serostatus was unknown.

The time point label of this sample denotes: resected brain tissue, or blood drawn just prior to surgery. The surgery cases with the highest brain T cell transcript signatures were chosen for TCR beta chain sequencing of brain tissue, and also of blood when blood was available. Before surgery, patients had received at least one anti-epileptic drug. The TCR-sequenced patients were children whose drug-resistant epilepsy was caused by tuberous sclerosis complex, focal cortical dysplasia, Rasmussen encephalitis or hemimegalencephaly. Blood samples were drawn just before the epilepsy surgery. Bulk genomic DNA was extracted from unsorted brain tissue and whole blood with the Monarch genomic DNA purification kit. With respect to this clone: Its antigen is still unknown. No per-base quality is available; no much larger clone lies one base away.

The immunoSEQ assay was applied to genomic DNA to generate the TCR beta chain sequences. Per the source publication's procedure: CDR3 sequences not starting with the conserved framework cysteine at position 104 were manually removed. To get clonality, the normalized Shannon's Diversity Index was subtracted from one, giving values from 0 (maximal diversity) to 1 (oligoclonal). Chi-squared comparison-of-proportions tests assessed whether the same CDR3 differed in frequency between samples, such as brain versus blood. Public clonotypes were identified through searches of immuneACCESS, and similarity to known antiviral clonotypes was evaluated with the VDJdb browser. The source is immuneACCESS, and TCRdb retained only in-frame sequences with V and J called. Part of the clones is not carried over; for the studies checked, unresolved V genes explain less than half of this, and the remainder is unexplained. V, J and clone size were drawn from that table, and D and trimming were deduced from the DNA. The sample has about 64,000 clones on record, about 96% of them singletons. The leading ten clones occupy roughly 0.4% of the sample.

The CDR3 runs 16 amino acids, cysteine and phenylalanine included. Left in the record is the CDR3 DNA by itself, 48 bases read in frame from the first base. Per the germline V gene, KGHSH is the CDR1 and LQKENI is the CDR2. V has 2 bases trimmed and J has 0 bases trimmed; junction bases matching no gene number 4. The sequence joins TRBV18 to TRBJ2-1, with 7 junctional bases fitting TRBD2. The source was peripheral blood, collected at surgery. This TCR was sampled from a boy younger than two with focal cortical dysplasia and intractable seizures. The DNA sequence is as follows: TGTGCCAGCTCACCAAATGGGGGGGGCTCCTACAATGAGCAGTTCTTC. Its translation is CASSPNGGGSYNEQFF.